A single T cell receptor beta chain is shown here with its context. Antigen: not known. The data stem from a study of shared clonotypes between healthy human individuals. As for the study in general: Per donor, CD8 memory used one plate, CD8 naive used two, CD4 memory used three and CD4 naive used three.

Per the germline V gene, CDR1 is SGHNT and CDR2 is YYREEE (reference sequence). There are 15 residues in the CDR3. V lost 4 bases and J 5 bases, leaving 18 bases between the germline ends. At deep level, the assay was performed. Investigators spread the genomic DNA of each subset evenly over several immunoSEQ plates. Sequenced by immunoSEQ multiplex PCR; TCRdb stores in-frame clones only, minus some. The profile shows a few million clones, just under 95% of them singletons. Points from the study as a whole: Non-shared clonotypes had lower generation probabilities than clonotypes shared by all four sorted-subset donors.

The sample was naive CD4+ T cells from PBMCs. Subset reported: CD45RA+ positively selected. The chain recombines TRBV5-4 with TRBJ2-5, with TRBD1 as a possible D gene (7 bases). This TCR came from a man between 18 and 35 years old in good health. Some clones in this sample may be carry-over from other donors' samples. CDR3 protein: CASSQGGHLTETQYF. The CDR3 DNA reads TGTGCCAGCAGCCAGGGGGGACACTTGACGGAGACCCAGTACTTC.